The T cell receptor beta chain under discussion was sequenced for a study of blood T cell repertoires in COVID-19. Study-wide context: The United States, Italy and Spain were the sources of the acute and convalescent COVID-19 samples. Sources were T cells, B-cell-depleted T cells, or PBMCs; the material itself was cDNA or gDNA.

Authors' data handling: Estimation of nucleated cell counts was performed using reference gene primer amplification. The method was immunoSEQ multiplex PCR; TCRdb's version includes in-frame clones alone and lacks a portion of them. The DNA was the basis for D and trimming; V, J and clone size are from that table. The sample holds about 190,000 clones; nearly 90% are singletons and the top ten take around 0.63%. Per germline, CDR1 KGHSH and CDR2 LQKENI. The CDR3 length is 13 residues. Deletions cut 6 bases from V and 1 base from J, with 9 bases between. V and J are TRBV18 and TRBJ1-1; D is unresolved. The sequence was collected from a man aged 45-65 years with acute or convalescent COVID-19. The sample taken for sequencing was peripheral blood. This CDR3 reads CASSLGGNTEAFF. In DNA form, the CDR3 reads TGTGCCAGCTCTCTAGGTGGGAACACTGAAGCTTTCTTT.